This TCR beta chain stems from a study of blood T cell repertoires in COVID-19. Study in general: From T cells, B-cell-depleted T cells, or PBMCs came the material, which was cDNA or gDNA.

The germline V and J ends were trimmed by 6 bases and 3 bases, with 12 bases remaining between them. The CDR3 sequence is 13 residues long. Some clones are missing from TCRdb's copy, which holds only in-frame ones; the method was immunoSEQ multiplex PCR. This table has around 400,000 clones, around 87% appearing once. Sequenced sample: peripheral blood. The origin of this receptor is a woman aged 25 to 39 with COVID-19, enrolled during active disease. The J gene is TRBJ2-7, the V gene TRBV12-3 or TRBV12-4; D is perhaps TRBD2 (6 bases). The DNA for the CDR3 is TGTGCCAGCAGGCCCCCGGAGGGCTACGAGCAGTACTTC. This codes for CASRPPEGYEQYF.